This TCR beta chain was obtained from a study of shared clonotypes between healthy human individuals. There were no recent acute infections or vaccinations among the donors, who were healthy HIV-negative adults. Adult Caucasians living in Nashville, Tennessee made up all of the donors. At deep level, the assay was performed. Here immunoSEQ multiplex PCR was the method, and the copy in TCRdb shows in-frame clones only, minus some. The table records approximately 500,000 clones, 75% to 80% of them present only once. The CDR3 is made up of 11 amino acids. CDR1 is MDHEN and CDR2 is SYDVKM in the germline V gene. V was clipped by 6 bases and J by 5 bases, with 7 bases between them.

This chain connects TRBV28 to TRBJ2-5; D gene unclear. Source material: PBMCs. This clonotype originated in a woman aged 35 to 49 in good health. Some clones in this sample may be carry-over from other donors' samples. The CDR3: CASSPEETQYF. The DNA of the CDR3 is TGTGCCAGCAGCCCAGAGGAGACCCAGTACTTC.